The 10 T cell receptor beta chains reported below all come from one sample, sequenced in a study of blood T cell repertoires in COVID-19. Assay used: immunoSEQ multiplex PCR; TCRdb lists only in-frame clones, some missing. This sample has under 300,000 clones; less than 90% occur once, and the top ten carry 3%. Sequenced sample: PBMCs or T cells enriched from blood (not recorded which). These TCRs come from a woman in her fifties or sixties who had recovered from COVID-19.

The gene calls are TRBV13 and TRBJ2-3; weak D call: TRBD2 (5 bases). The V gene's germline CDR1 is PRHDT and CDR2 FYEKMQ (reference sequence). Trimming removed 5 bases from V and 2 bases from J, with 14 bases in between. The CDR3 runs to 15 residues. CDR3 sequence: CASSPRAEITDTQYF. CDR3 coding DNA: TGTGCCAGCAGCCCGAGAGCGGAAATCACAGATACGCAGTATTTT.

The chain combines TRBV25-1 with TRBJ1-2; TRBD1 agrees at 9 bases. V dropped 6 bases and J dropped 6; count of bases not matched to a gene: 8. The CDR3 is 14 residues long. CDR1 and CDR2 from the germline V gene are MGHDK and SYGVNS. CDR3 in amino acids: CASSAPGTGNGYTF. For the CDR3, the DNA is TGTGCCAGCAGCGCACCCGGGACAGGGAATGGCTACACCTTC.

The V gene is TRBV3-1 (or the pseudogene TRBV3-2), the J gene TRBJ2-5; D is perhaps TRBD1 (6 bases). The CDR3 sequence is 16 residues long. The germline V and J ends were trimmed by 4 bases and 5 bases, with 20 bases remaining between them. CDR1 LGHDT and CDR2 YNNKEL come from the germline V gene (reference sequence). CDR3 amino acids: CASSRRDTRKGETQYF. CDR3 DNA sequence: TGTGCCAGCAGCCGAAGGGACACCCGTAAGGGGGAGACCCAGTACTTC.

The chain couples TRBV7-2 to TRBJ1-4; 7 positions match TRBD1. Looked up from germline, CDR1 is SGHTA and CDR2 is FQGNSA. The CDR3 extends over 14 amino acids. V shed 4 bases, J shed 7 bases, and the junction held 6 bases outside the gene matches. The CDR3 coding sequence is TGTGCCAGCAGCTACGACAGGGAGGTTGAAAAACTGTTTTTT. Its translation is CASSYDREVEKLFF.

The V gene is TRBV20-1, the J gene TRBJ1-2; D not certain. CDR3 length: 11 amino acids. Germline CDR1 is DFQATT and CDR2 is SNEGSKA (reference sequence). V lost 3 bases to trimming and J lost 7 bases, with 9 bases between them. CDR3 sequence (DNA): TGCAGTGCTAGTGGGCGGAGTGGCTACACCTTC. Translation gives CSASGRSGYTF.

The chain combines TRBV15 with TRBJ1-1; perhaps TRBD1 as D (5 bases). Trimming stripped 3 bases from V and 8 bases from J, with 13 bases between. This CDR3 has 13 residues. Germline CDR1 reads LNHNV; CDR2 reads YYDKDF (reference sequence). The CDR3 sequence: CATSSDQGNEAFF. The CDR3 region has the DNA TGTGCCACCAGCAGCGACCAGGGTAACGAAGCTTTCTTT.

The sample holds one count of this clone. The rearrangement uses TRBV11-1 and TRBJ1-2; TRBD1 might be the D (6 bases). From germline, CDR1 is SGHAT and CDR2 FQDESV (reference sequence). The length of the CDR3 is 13 residues. V lost 3 bases to trimming and J lost 7 bases, with 12 bases between them. The CDR3 loop reads CASSFPRGSGYTF. The CDR3 DNA reads as TGTGCCAGCAGCTTCCCCAGGGGAAGTGGCTACACCTTC.

This chain uses TRBV28 with TRBJ2-1; 12 nucleotides align to TRBD2. This CDR3 has 17 amino acids. Germline V gene data show CDR1 as MDHEN and CDR2 as SYDVKM. V gave up 5 bases and J gave up 4 bases; unmatched junction bases: 9. The CDR3 DNA is TGTGCCAGCAGTGAAACCGGGACTAGCGGGCCGTACAATGAGCAGTTCTTC. Encoded protein: CASSETGTSGPYNEQFF.

This clone has a handful of counts. The V and J genes are TRBV4-3 and TRBJ1-6; D unclear. V lost 3 bases and J 0 bases, leaving 18 bases between the germline ends. Germline CDR1 is LGHNA and CDR2 is YSLEER. The CDR3 extends over 19 amino acids. CDR3 sequence (DNA): TGCGCCAGCAGCCAGGAGGAGGCGGGGTTCAGCTCCTATAATTCACCCCTCCACTTT. Translating it yields CASSQEEAGFSSYNSPLHF.

The rearrangement links TRBV5-1 to TRBJ2-1; 11 positions agree with TRBD1. The CDR3 consists of 14 residues. The germline CDR1 and CDR2 sequences are SGHRS and YFSETQ. V dropped 4 bases and J dropped 10; count of bases not matched to a gene: 7. The CDR3 DNA follows: TGCGCCAGCAGCCAGGGACAGGGGGTACGGGAGCAGTTCTTC. Translation: CASSQGQGVREQFF.